Below, one T cell receptor beta chain is given with its context. This clonotype has at least ten counts. This receptor's antigen is unknown. No base quality information exists; no much larger clone differs at one position. The data belong to a study of T cells after yellow fever vaccination (dated by TCRdb to the late 2010s). The study in broad terms: The SMART-Seq v4 Ultra Low Input RNA kit was used to prepare libraries from fractions with low cell numbers. Blood was collected at multiple timepoints before and after primary and secondary immunization, and bulk PBMC replicates and cell subsets were isolated. The cohort comprised two healthy male donors, one aged 18 to 30 and one aged 30 to 40 years. To follow T-cell clones before and after primary and booster YFV17D yellow fever vaccination, bulk TCR alpha and beta repertoires were sequenced over time. Study-wide findings and limitations: Only a couple of donors were included in the study, so the extent to which the findings can be generalized is limited. The secondary T-cell response was found to be weaker but faster than the primary response, with a peak reached on day 5 rather than on day 15. A small share of clonotypes occurred in both CD4 and CD8 compartments, likely arising from convergent recombination. Computational filtering was required because FACS-sorted repertoires could contain abundant contaminating clonotypes from the bulk population. Most clones expanded after primary vaccination were re-detected after the booster (96% of CD4 and approximately 85% of CD8), suggesting broad memory maintenance.

The treatment or condition tag for this specimen amounts to: live attenuated yellow fever vaccine strain. PBMCs were isolated from peripheral blood using a standard Ficoll-Paque protocol. Dynabeads CD4 and CD8 positive selection kits were used to isolate CD4 and CD8 T-cell fractions. TriZol was used to extract RNA from bulk PBMCs, from CD4 and CD8 fractions, and from dextramer-positive and dextramer-negative fractions. The CDR3, from cysteine to phenylalanine, totals 17 residues. The read is trimmed to its CDR3 DNA, 51 bases read in frame from base 1. V loses 3 bases, J loses 5 bases, and the germline ends lie 22 bases apart. As encoded in the germline V gene, CDR1 is MDHEN while CDR2 is SYDVKM. TCR cDNA was made using 5'RACE template switching, a step that added a universal primer site and unique molecular identifiers. Priming for cDNA synthesis came from both the TCR alpha and TCR beta constant segments. Library amplification involved two PCR steps, and the second step added sample barcodes and sequencing adapters. Sequencing of the libraries was done on either Illumina HiSeq 2500 (2x100 bp) or NovaSeq (2x150 bp). The authors processed their data as follows. MIGEC handled demultiplexing of reads and collapsing into UMI consensus sequences, while MiXCR performed V(D)J alignment. Clonotypes responding to the vaccine were identified with edgeR on replicate PBMC samples, with the criteria of FDR below 0.01 and a log2 fold change above 5 up to day 15. Each bulk clonotype was labeled CD4 or CD8 based on which sequenced repertoire, CD4 or CD8, contained the clonotype at higher abundance. The raw public reads went through TCRdb reprocessing: fastp at Q25, MiXCR clone calling, in-frame beta chains kept. Every distinct CDR3 protein forms one entry, paired with its most common genes and DNA. The V and J calls were not made by the authors but by TCRdb's processing. The sample yields about 240,000 distinct CDR3 sequences; 6.9% were counted once. Roughly 0.9% of the sample comes from the top ten.

The rearranged segments are TRBV28 and TRBJ2-5; the D gene is possibly TRBD2, with 6 bases matching. Sequenced material: CD4+ T cells sorted from PBMCs, taken 15 days after the yellow fever booster vaccination. This receptor was identified in a man in his thirties or forties who received the YFV17D yellow fever vaccine. Here the CDR3 is given as CASSFLEGSGPWETQYF. The bases read TGTGCCAGCAGTTTTCTCGAAGGGAGCGGGCCGTGGGAGACCCAGTACTTC.